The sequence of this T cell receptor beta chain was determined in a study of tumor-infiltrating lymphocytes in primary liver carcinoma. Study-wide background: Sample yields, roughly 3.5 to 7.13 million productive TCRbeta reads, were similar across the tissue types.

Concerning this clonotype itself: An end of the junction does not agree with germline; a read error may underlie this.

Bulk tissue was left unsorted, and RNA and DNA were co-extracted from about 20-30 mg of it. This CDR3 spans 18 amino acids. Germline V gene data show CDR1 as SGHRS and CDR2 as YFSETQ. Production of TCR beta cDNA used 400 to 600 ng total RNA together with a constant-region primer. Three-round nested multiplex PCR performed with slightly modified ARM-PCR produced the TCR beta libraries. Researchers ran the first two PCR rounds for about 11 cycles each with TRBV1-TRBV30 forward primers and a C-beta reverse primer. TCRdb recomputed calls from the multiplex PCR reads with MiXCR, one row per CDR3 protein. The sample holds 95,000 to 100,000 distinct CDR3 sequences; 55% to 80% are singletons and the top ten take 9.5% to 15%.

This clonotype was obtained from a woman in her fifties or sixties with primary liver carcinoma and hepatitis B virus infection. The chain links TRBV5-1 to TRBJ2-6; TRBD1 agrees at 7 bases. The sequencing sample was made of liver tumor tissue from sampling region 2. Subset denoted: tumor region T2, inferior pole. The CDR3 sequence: CSSSRLGQASSGANVLTF. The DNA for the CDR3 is TGCTCCAGCAGCCGACTCGGACAGGCGAGCTCTGGGGCCAACGTCCTGACTTTC.